This T cell receptor beta chain was documented in a study of T-cell memory formation after mild COVID-19. General study findings and limits: Contracting CD4+ clones lay largely in CM and EM, with CD8+ ones residing in EMRA.

This clonotype has a handful of counts. The antigen is undetermined. CDR3 length: 16 amino acids. Per the germline V gene, CDR1 is SGHVS and CDR2 is FQNEAQ. V was clipped by 5 bases and J by 6 bases, with 20 bases between them. Using its own MiXCR run on the 5' RACE reads, TCRdb lists one record per CDR3 protein. There are 300,000 to 400,000 distinct CDR3 sequences in the sample; more than 20% occur only once, and 12% lies in the top ten. The sequenced sample consisted of PBMCs or a T cell subset sorted from them (not recorded which). The chain joins TRBV7-8 to TRBJ1-5; a possible D gene is TRBD1 (6 bases). The source is an adult woman who had mild COVID-19 (a few samples of this study predate the infection). Cell type and time point are not known. The CDR3 is CASSPGGQGRVQPQHF. The CDR3 DNA is TGTGCCAGCAGCCCTGGGGGGCAGGGGAGGGTTCAGCCCCAGCATTTT.